Shown below are 27 T cell receptor beta chains from a single sample sequenced in a study of beta chain features in type 1 diabetes. The investigators reverse transcribed all of the isolated RNA, so they sequenced expressed TCRB transcripts. The assay was immunoSEQ multiplex PCR, and TCRdb's table has in-frame clones only and misses some. The table lists about 450,000 clones, 10% to 12% of them singletons, with approximately 0.05% in the top ten. Input material: naive CD4+ T cells from blood. Receptors originate from a woman aged 18-29 years in good health.

On this clone: In the same sample, other DNA sequences code for this CDR3. The chain joins TRBV4-3 to TRBJ2-3; the D is unclear. Looked up from germline, CDR1 is LGHNA and CDR2 is YSLEER. The ends were cut back, 0 bases at V and 0 bases at J, with 4 bases in the middle. This CDR3 comprises 14 residues. The CDR3 loop is CASSQESSTDTQYF. CDR3 sequence (DNA): TGCGCCAGCAGCCAAGAAAGTAGCACAGATACGCAGTATTTT.

There are many counts of this clone. The chain uses TRBV29-1 and TRBJ2-1; D unclear. The CDR3 covers 13 residues. The germline gives CDR1 SQVTM, CDR2 ANQGSEA. The CDR3 loop reads CTTLKSSYNEQFF. Here the CDR3 DNA reads TGCACCACACTTAAGAGCTCCTACAATGAGCAGTTCTTC.

The V and J genes are TRBV2 and TRBJ2-1, with a possible D match to TRBD1 (6 bases). This CDR3 comprises 13 residues. In germline, CDR1 is SNHLY, CDR2 FYNNEI. Trimming pared 7 bases from V and 5 bases from J, leaving 12 bases between. The chain's CDR3 is CASNERQDNEQFF. CDR3 DNA sequence: TGTGCCAGCAACGAGAGACAGGACAATGAGCAGTTCTTC.

This clone was recorded a few times. The chain combines TRBV25-1 with TRBJ1-4, with 7 bases aligning to TRBD1. V was clipped by 3 bases and J by 6 bases; unmatched bases: 7. There are 15 residues in the CDR3. Germline V lookup: CDR1 MGHDK, CDR2 SYGVNS. CDR3 loop: CASSDRGQADEKLFF. CDR3 DNA sequence: TGTGCCAGCAGTGACCGCGGACAGGCGGATGAAAAACTGTTTTTT.

The chain uses TRBV6-5 and TRBJ1-1, with a weak D call TRBD1 (6 bases). Trimming removed 6 bases from V and 3 bases from J, with 8 bases in between. This CDR3 is 12 amino acids long. Germline CDR1 MNHEY, CDR2 SVGAGI. CDR3 DNA sequence: TGTGCCAGCAGCCAGGGGTACACTGAAGCTTTCTTT. Its translation: CASSQGYTEAFF.

This clone turned up a few times. V usage is TRBV7-9 and J usage is TRBJ2-1; D unclear. Germline CDR1 SEHNR, CDR2 FQNEAQ (reference sequence). Deletions cut 5 bases from V and 6 bases from J, with 23 bases between. The CDR3 sequence is 17 residues long. CDR3 coding DNA: TGTGCCAGCAGCCATCAGAGAATAGGGCTACCTCCCAATGAGCAGTTCTTC. The encoded protein is CASSHQRIGLPPNEQFF.

This clone was found a few times. The chain is built from TRBV28 and TRBJ2-5; D may be TRBD1 (6 bases). This CDR3 contains 14 residues. V was trimmed by 6 bases and J by 5 bases, leaving 16 bases between them. Looked up from germline, CDR1 is MDHEN and CDR2 is SYDVKM. The CDR3 sequence: CASSLTGSGETQYF. DNA of the CDR3: TGTGCCAGCAGCTTAACAGGGTCTGGGGAGACCCAGTACTTC.

This clone came up a few times. The chain recombines TRBV5-5 with TRBJ1-2; D gene ambiguous. The germline CDR1 and CDR2 sequences are SGHKS and YYEKEE (reference sequence). V was clipped by 4 bases and J by 0 bases, with 13 bases between them. The CDR3 length is 15 residues. CDR3 amino acids: CASSDRGIANYGYTF. For the CDR3, the DNA is TGTGCCAGCAGCGACCGCGGCATAGCTAACTATGGCTACACCTTC.

The chain links TRBV6-6 to TRBJ1-1; 7 bases fit TRBD1. CDR3 length equals 12 residues. CDR1 is MNHNY and CDR2 is SVGAGI in the germline V gene (reference sequence). The trim removed 5 bases at V and 8 bases at J, leaving 5 bases unmatched. CDR3 in amino acids: CASSPPQGEAFF. The CDR3 region has the DNA TGTGCCAGCAGTCCCCCACAGGGGGAAGCTTTCTTT.

Note on this clone: Other DNA sequences in the sample encode the same CDR3. The chain has TRBV5-6 and TRBJ1-2; D is undetermined. This CDR3 region has 12 residues. V lost 4 bases to trimming and J lost 4 bases, with 8 bases between them. In germline, CDR1 is SGHDT, CDR2 YYEEEE. As DNA, the CDR3 is TGTGCCAGCAGCACCGGGGTCTATGGCTACACCTTC. This codes for CASSTGVYGYTF.

There are a few counts of this clone. The rearrangement links TRBV7-9 to TRBJ1-2; D is possibly TRBD1 (6 bases). V was trimmed by 3 bases and J by 6 bases, leaving 11 bases between them. There are 13 residues in the CDR3. Looked up from germline, CDR1 is SEHNR and CDR2 is FQNEAQ (reference sequence). The CDR3 DNA is TGTGCCAGCAGCTTGGGACAAACGGATGGCTACACCTTC. Translated, it gives CASSLGQTDGYTF.

This clone came up a few times. The CDR3 loop is CASSFGGSPYNEQFF. CDR3 nucleotide sequence: TGTGCCAGCAGCTTTGGTGGCTCGCCCTACAATGAGCAGTTCTTC. The chain recombines TRBV5-4 with TRBJ2-1; D unclear. In germline, CDR1 is SGHNT, CDR2 YYREEE (reference sequence). This CDR3 comprises 15 residues. Trimming shortened V by 2 bases and J by 2 bases, and 11 bases separated the two germline ends.

CDR3 loop: CASSPSLVSYNEQFF. As DNA, the CDR3 is TGTGCCAGCAGCCCATCCTTGGTCTCCTACAATGAGCAGTTCTTC. V gene TRBV7-3 combines with J gene TRBJ2-1, with D uncertain. This CDR3 contains 15 residues. Between the trimmed V and J ends, which lost 5 bases and 0 bases, there was a span of 11 bases. Per germline, CDR1 SGHTA and CDR2 FQGTGA.

This clone came up a few times. The chain carries TRBV5-1 and TRBJ2-3; tentatively, D is TRBD2 (6 bases). The CDR3 consists of 15 residues. CDR1 and CDR2 (germline): SGHRS, YFSETQ. V was cut by 2 bases and J by 2 bases, with 12 bases left in between. The DNA of the CDR3 is TGCGCCAGCAGCTTCGTGGCGGGGACCACAGATACGCAGTATTTT. It specifies CASSFVAGTTDTQYF.

This clone turned up a few times. This chain joins TRBV21-1 and TRBJ1-5; the tabulated D call, TRBD1, remains unverified against the DNA. TRBV21-1 is a known pseudogene. This CDR3 spans 15 amino acids. The CDR3: CASSKPGTGDQPQHF. The CDR3 DNA is TGTGCCAGCAGCAAACCTGGGACAGGGGATCAGCCCCAGCATTTT.

V usage is TRBV28 and J usage is TRBJ2-6; D is uncertain. This CDR3 comprises 18 residues. Per the germline V gene, CDR1 is MDHEN and CDR2 is SYDVKM. The ends were cut back, 6 bases at V and 0 bases at J, with 18 bases in the middle. The CDR3 protein is CASRYPASRHSGANVLTF. The CDR3, as DNA: TGTGCCAGCAGATACCCAGCCTCTAGGCACTCTGGGGCCAACGTCCTGACTTTC. The whole variable domain, remainder taken from reference TRBV28 and TRBJ2-6, is DVKVTQSSRYLVKRTGEKVFLECVQDMDHENMFWYRQDPGLGLRLIYFSYDVKMKEKGDIPEGYSVSREKKERFSLILESASTNQTSMYLCASRYPASRHSGANVLTFGAGSRLTVL.

This clone was detected ten times or more. Other DNA sequences in the sample encode the same CDR3. The chain combines TRBV18 with TRBJ2-5; D not resolved. V dropped 5 bases and J dropped 1 base, with 2 bases sitting between them. Looked up from germline, CDR1 is KGHSH and CDR2 is LQKENI. This CDR3 is built from 11 residues. The CDR3 loop is CASSTQETQYF. The CDR3 DNA reads TGTGCCAGCTCAACCCAAGAGACCCAGTACTTC.

The chain couples TRBV7-3 to TRBJ2-6; D ambiguous. Germline lookup yields CDR1 SGHTA and CDR2 FQGTGA. Trimming removed 5 bases from V and 6 bases from J, with 8 bases in between. This CDR3 is built from 13 residues. CDR3 in DNA: TGTGCCAGCAGCCTTGTTAAGGCCAACGTCCTGACTTTC. Translated: CASSLVKANVLTF.

This clone has more than one count but fewer than ten. The chain joins TRBV7-3 to TRBJ2-7; 12 nucleotides line up with TRBD2. Trimming cost V 5 bases and J 2 bases; bases outside gene matches: 4. Germline V lookup: CDR1 SGHTA, CDR2 FQGTGA. The CDR3 extends over 15 amino acids. Here the CDR3 reads CASSQTSGGAYEQYF. The CDR3 coding sequence is TGTGCCAGCAGCCAGACTAGCGGGGGAGCCTACGAGCAGTACTTC.

This clone occurred a few times. The chain uses TRBV9 and TRBJ1-1, with D perhaps matching TRBD1 (5 bases). Trimming stripped 3 bases from V and 0 bases from J, with 12 bases between. In germline, CDR1 is SGDLS, CDR2 YYNGEE. CDR3 size: 15 residues. The CDR3 DNA follows: TGTGCCAGCAGCGGAGTGGAGGGGATGAACACTGAAGCTTTCTTT. It encodes CASSGVEGMNTEAFF.

A few counts support this clone. The CDR3 here is CASSPGRVNTGELFF. CDR3 bases: TGTGCCAGCAGCCCCGGCAGGGTGAACACCGGGGAGCTGTTTTTT. The rearrangement uses TRBV9 and TRBJ2-2; the D gene is possibly TRBD1 (5 bases). The CDR3 loop spans 15 amino acids. The V gene lost 4 bases and the J gene lost 1 base, with 11 bases spanning the gap. Germline V gene data show CDR1 as SGDLS and CDR2 as YYNGEE.

Only a few counts were recorded for this clone. The sample contains more than one DNA sequence encoding this CDR3. The rearrangement links TRBV7-9 to TRBJ2-7, with no clear D. The CDR3 runs to 12 residues. The germline V gene encodes CDR1 SEHNR and CDR2 FQNEAQ (reference sequence). The germline V and J ends were trimmed by 6 bases and 4 bases, with 10 bases remaining between them. Here the CDR3 DNA reads TGTGCCAGCAGTTTAACCGGATACGAGCAGTACGTC. Its protein is CASSLTGYEQYV.

The chain joins TRBV11-2 to TRBJ2-7; D unresolved. The CDR3 is 12 residues long. Trimming shortened V by 6 bases and J by 3 bases, and 9 bases separated the two germline ends. Germline V gives CDR1 SGHAT, CDR2 FQNNGV. CDR3 region: CASRRSLYEQYF. The CDR3 coding sequence is TGTGCCAGCAGAAGGAGCCTCTACGAGCAGTACTTC.

With respect to this clone: Other DNA sequences within the sample encode an identical CDR3. V is TRBV29-1 and J is TRBJ1-3, with no clear D. The V end was cut by 4 bases, the J end by 7 bases, with 8 bases between. Germline values: CDR1 SQVTM, CDR2 ANQGSEA. The CDR3 extends over 11 amino acids. This chain's CDR3 is CSVGSGNTIYF. The CDR3 nucleotides are TGCAGCGTTGGATCCGGGAACACCATATATTTT.

J is TRBJ2-1 and V is TRBV4-2, with D possibly being TRBD1 or TRBD2 (5 bases each). Germline V gene sequence: CDR1 LGHNA, CDR2 YNFKEQ. This CDR3 spans 15 amino acids. V shed 0 bases and J shed 7 bases, with 13 bases lying between them. DNA for the CDR3: TGTGCCAGCAGCCAAGATCGGGGCCGCGGGAATGAGCAGTTCTTC. It is translated as CASSQDRGRGNEQFF.

The gene calls are TRBV5-1 and TRBJ2-7; 8 positions match TRBD2. This CDR3 has 15 amino acids. The V segment lost 2 bases and the J segment 1 base; nucleotides outside the gene matches: 5. Germline loops: CDR1 SGHRS, CDR2 YFSETQ. The CDR3 protein is CASSFASGFSYEQYF. The CDR3 DNA sequence: TGCGCCAGCAGCTTCGCTAGCGGGTTTTCCTACGAGCAGTACTTC.

The sample holds a few counts of this clone. The V gene is TRBV2, the J gene TRBJ1-1, with D tentatively TRBD1 (6 bases). Germline V gene data show CDR1 as SNHLY and CDR2 as FYNNEI. CDR3 length equals 14 residues. V was pared by 5 bases and J by 1 base, with 11 bases between. CDR3 amino acids: CASSKETGNTEAFF. In DNA form, the CDR3 reads TGTGCCAGCAGTAAAGAGACAGGGAACACTGAAGCTTTCTTT.